This TCR beta chain appears in the sequencing data of a study of technical replicates of blood from several donors. Assay: immunoSEQ multiplex PCR; the TCRdb copy retains only in-frame clones and omits some. The data contain roughly 60,000 clones, 75% to 90% of them seen just once; the ten biggest clones take up 5% to 6%. Per germline, CDR1 SNHLY and CDR2 FYNNEI. V dropped 6 bases and J dropped 4; count of bases not matched to a gene: 14. This CDR3 is 16 amino acids long. The sequence came from a human donor in good health. Some clones in this sample may be carry-over from other donors' samples. The V and J genes are TRBV2 and TRBJ1-2; 7 nucleotides match TRBD1. Sequenced input: PBMCs. This CDR3 reads CASRPRPGGQFYGYTF. The CDR3 DNA reads as TGTGCCAGCAGACCCCGACCCGGGGGACAGTTCTATGGCTACACCTTC.